Sequencing of this T cell receptor beta chain was carried out in a study of T cells in Graves' hyperthyroidism and ophthalmopathy. This CDR3 has 13 residues. Germline CDR1 reads SGHKS; CDR2 reads YYEKEE (reference sequence). Concerning this clonotype itself: This may arise from a read error, as a much more abundant clone is one base away.

Using RNA transcripts as the source, TCR beta CDR3 regions were amplified. First-round RT-PCR with HTBI primers amplified the TCR CDR3 region. MiXCR, run by TCRdb on the multiplex PCR reads, gives a single entry per CDR3 protein. The sample holds about 580,000 distinct CDR3 sequences, around 46% seen once. This chain uses TRBV5-5 with TRBJ1-2; 7 nucleotides line up with TRBD1. The clonotype was recovered from a woman aged 18-30 years with Graves' hyperthyroidism. The sample taken for sequencing was peripheral blood or thyroid tissue (not recorded which). DNA of the CDR3: TGTGCCTGCAGCACAGATACAGGGGACGGCTACACCTTC. This codes for CACSTDTGDGYTF.